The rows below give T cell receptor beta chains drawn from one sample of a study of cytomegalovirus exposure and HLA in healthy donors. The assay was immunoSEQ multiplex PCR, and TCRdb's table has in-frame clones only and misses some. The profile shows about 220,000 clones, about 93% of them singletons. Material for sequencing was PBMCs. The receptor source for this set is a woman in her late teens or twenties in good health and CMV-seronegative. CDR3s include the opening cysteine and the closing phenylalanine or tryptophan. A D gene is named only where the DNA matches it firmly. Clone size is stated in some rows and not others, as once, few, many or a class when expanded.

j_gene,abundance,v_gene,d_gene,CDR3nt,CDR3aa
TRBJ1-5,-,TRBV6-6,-,TGTGCCAGCACCTCAGGCCGTCTGGGTTGGCAGCCCCAGCATTTT,CASTSGRLGWQPQHF
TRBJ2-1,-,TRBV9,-,TGTGCCAGCAGCGTAGGAGGTAGCGGACTTAATGAGCAGTTCTTC,CASSVGGSGLNEQFF
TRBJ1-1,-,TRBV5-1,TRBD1,TGCGCCAGCAGCCCCGGGACAGGAGCCACTGAAGCTTTCTTT,CASSPGTGATEAFF
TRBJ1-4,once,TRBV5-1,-,TGCGCCAGCAGCTTAGGATGGACGGGGGGTAATGAAAAACTGTTTTTT,CASSLGWTGGNEKLFF
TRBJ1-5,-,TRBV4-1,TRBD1,TGCGCCAGCAGCCCCAGGGACAGCCAGCTCAATCAGCCCCAGCATTTT,CASSPRDSQLNQPQHF
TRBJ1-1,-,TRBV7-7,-,TGTGCCAGCAGCTTAGCTAGGAACACTGAAGCTTTCTTT,CASSLARNTEAFF
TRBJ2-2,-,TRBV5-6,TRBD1,TGTGCCAGCAGCTCAGACAGGGGGCGCACCGGGGAGCTGTTTTTT,CASSSDRGRTGELFF
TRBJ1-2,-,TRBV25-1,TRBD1,TGTGCCAGCAGTGGAACCGGGACAGGGAGAAATGGCTACACCTTC,CASSGTGTGRNGYTF
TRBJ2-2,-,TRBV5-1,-,TGCGCCAGCAGCTTGGCCAATTACATCACCGGGGAGCTGTTTTTT,CASSLANYITGELFF
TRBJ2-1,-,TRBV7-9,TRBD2,TGTGCCAGCACTAGAGTAGCGGGAGGGGAGCAGTTCTTC,CASTRVAGGEQFF
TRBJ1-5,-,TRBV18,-,TGTGCCAGCTCACCGGGGCAGGGGCGTGGGCAGCCCCAGCATTTT,CASSPGQGRGQPQHF
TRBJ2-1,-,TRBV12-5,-,TGTGCTAGTGGTTTGGTACTAGGGGGGGTAAGCTCCTACAATGAGCAGTTCTTC,CASGLVLGGVSSYNEQFF
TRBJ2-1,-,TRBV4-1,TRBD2,TGCGCCAGCAGTCAGAGGGAACTAGCGGGCTACAATGAGCAGTTCTTC,CASSQRELAGYNEQFF
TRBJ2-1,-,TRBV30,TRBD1,TGTGCCTGGAGATGGGACAGCAGCTCCTACAATGAGCAGTTCTTC,CAWRWDSSSYNEQFF
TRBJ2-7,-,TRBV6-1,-,TGTGCCAGCAGTGAAACATCGACCTACGAGCAGTACTTC,CASSETSTYEQYF
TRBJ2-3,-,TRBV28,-,TGTGCCAGCAGTTTTGGGGTACCGCTCGCGGGGCCATTGGGAGGAGACACAGATACGCAGTATTTT,CASSFGVPLAGPLGGDTDTQYF
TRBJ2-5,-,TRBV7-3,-,TGTGCCAGCAGCCACGGACAGCTGGGGTCCCAGTACTTC,CASSHGQLGSQYF
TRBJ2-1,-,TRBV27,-,TGTGCCAGCAGGATACAGGGTCCCAATGAGCAGTTCTTC,CASRIQGPNEQFF
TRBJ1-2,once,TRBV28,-,TGTGCCACACAGGGACCTAACTATGGCTACACCTTC,CATQGPNYGYTF
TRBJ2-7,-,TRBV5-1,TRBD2,TGCGCCAGCAGCGTGTTGGGAGGGACCTACGAGCAGTACTTC,CASSVLGGTYEQYF
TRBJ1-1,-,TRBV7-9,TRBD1,TGTGCCAGCAGCACCAAGGGACAGGTGGTGAACACTGAAGCTTTCTTT,CASSTKGQVVNTEAFF
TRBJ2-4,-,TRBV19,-,TGTGCCAGTAGTACCCGGGACATCGGTAGGAACATTCAGTACTTC,CASSTRDIGRNIQYF
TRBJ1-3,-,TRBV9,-,TGTGCCAGCAGCGAGAGACAGGCATTCTCTGGAAACACCATATATTTT,CASSERQAFSGNTIYF
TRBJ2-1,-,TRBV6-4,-,TGTGCCAGCAGTGAGACTAGGGGATCCTACAATGAGCAGTTCTTC,CASSETRGSYNEQFF
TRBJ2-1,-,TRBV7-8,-,TGTGCCAGCAGCCTGGACAGAAACAATGAGCAGTTCTTC,CASSLDRNNEQFF
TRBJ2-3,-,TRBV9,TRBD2,TGTGCCAGCAGCGTAGTTCCAGCGGGAGGAGATACGCAGTATTTT,CASSVVPAGGDTQYF
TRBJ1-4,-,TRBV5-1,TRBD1,TGCGCCAGCAGCCCCCAGGGGGCCAATAATGAAAAACTGTTTTTT,CASSPQGANNEKLFF
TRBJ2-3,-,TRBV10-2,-,TGCGCCAGCAGAGACCTAGCGTCAACTAGCACAGATACGCAGTATTTT,CASRDLASTSTDTQYF
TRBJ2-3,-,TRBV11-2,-,TGTGCCGCAAGCCCCAGCGAATTCACAGATACGCAGTATTTT,CAASPSEFTDTQYF
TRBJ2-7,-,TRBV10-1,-,TGCGCCAGCAGTGAGTCATTATCCTACGAGCAGTACTTC,CASSESLSYEQYF
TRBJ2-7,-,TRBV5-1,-,TGCGCCAGCAGCTTGATCTCGGGAGCCCCCTACGAGCAGTACTTC,CASSLISGAPYEQYF
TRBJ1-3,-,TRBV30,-,TGTGCCTGGGAGGAGCAATCTGGAAACACCATATATTTT,CAWEEQSGNTIYF
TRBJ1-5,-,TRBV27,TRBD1,TGTGCCAGCACCAAAAGATGGACAGGGGAGGTCGGTCAGCCCCAGCATTTT,CASTKRWTGEVGQPQHF
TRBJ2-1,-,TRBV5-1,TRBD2,TGCGCCAGCAGCCCCGGGCGAGCGGGAGGTTCCCATGAGCAGTTCTTC,CASSPGRAGGSHEQFF